This T cell receptor beta chain was sequenced in a study of shared clonotypes between healthy human individuals. Looked up from germline, CDR1 is LNHDA and CDR2 is SQIVND (reference sequence). This CDR3 has 14 amino acids. Unmatched junction bases numbered 0, after V lost 1 base and J lost 4 bases. Assay: immunoSEQ multiplex PCR; the TCRdb copy retains only in-frame clones and omits some. Of some 700,000 clones listed, roughly 88% were seen once; the top ten hold 30% to 35%. As to this clone: Other DNA sequences in this sample translate to the same CDR3.

This clonotype was obtained from a man aged 18 to 30 in good health. Some clones in this sample may be carry-over from other donors' samples. The chain is built from TRBV19 and TRBJ2-1; the match to TRBD1 covers 8 bases. The sequenced sample consisted of memory CD8+ T cells from PBMCs. Noted subset: CD45RO+ cells pooled with CCR7-negative TemRA cells. CDR3 sequence reads: CASSIGTGYNEQFF. The CDR3 DNA reads as TGTGCCAGTAGTATAGGGACAGGGTACAATGAGCAGTTCTTC.